A single T cell receptor (beta chain) is shown here with its context. Its target antigen remains unknown. No much larger clone is present one base from it, and per-base qualities are unavailable. Sample time point, as interpreted from the label and publication: patch test 1, 2 weeks after DPC sensitization. What the treatment or condition label conveys for this sample: therapeutic diphenylcyclopropenone sensitization with weekly scalp DPC. At each patch-test visit, blood was drawn before the patch test was applied. Eligible patients were aged 18 to 70, diagnosed with alopecia, deemed suitable for DPC therapy, and excluded if pregnant. Total RNA was extracted from unfractionated whole blood that had been collected in Tempus Blood RNA tubes. According to the germline V gene (reference sequence), CDR1 reads DFQATT and CDR2 reads SNEGSKA. Including cysteine and phenylalanine, the CDR3 has 16 amino acids. Only CDR3 DNA remains: 48 bases, in frame from the first base. V has 6 bases trimmed and J has 2 bases trimmed; junction bases matching no gene number 11.

The sample originates from a study of human T cells and chemical hapten exposure (dated by TCRdb to the early 2020s). With respect to the entire study: For sensitization, 2% DPC in acetone was applied to an approximately 2 cm by approximately 2 cm area of upper inner arm skin. Blood samples were taken from patients before sensitization (week 0) and then at 2, 6 and about 24 weeks after DPC sensitization. This study followed changes in the peripheral blood TCR repertoire in vivo during primary and secondary sensitization of alopecia patients to the hapten diphenylcyclopropenone (DPC). Patch testing on the upper back used Finn chambers containing 0.01% DPC, with scoring done after 6 days according to International Contact Dermatitis Research Group standards. About 30 alopecia patients provided blood for TCR sequencing at one to four time points (pre-sensitization, 2, 6 and 24 weeks). The libraries were sequenced as a pool, and the TCR yield per sample differed mostly because of small variations in library volumes within the pool. The mostly female patient cohort included alopecia areata with under or over 50% scalp involvement, alopecia totalis and alopecia universalis. Throughout the study period of 20 to 25 weeks, patients also received therapeutic DPC doses to the scalp every week. Findings and caveats that apply to the study as a whole: The number of TCRs above 1 in 1000 frequency did not change with DPC sensitization; there was no evidence of global repertoire structure alterations. Because every patient had alopecia, a presumed autoimmune disease, the patients' immune response might differ from that of healthy individuals. The number of PT1 expanded TCRs positively correlated with patch test score, significant at thresholds 8, 16 and 32 but not 4. Compared with pre-sensitization or healthy control sets, expanded TCRs formed significantly more large CDR3 similarity clusters, which is consistent with antigen-driven responses. After repeated subsampling, the strength of the expansion versus patch-test correlation and the threshold at which it became significant changed.

Libraries were built with RACE. Sequenced using a NextSeq 500. During library preparation, unique molecular identifiers were attached to individual cDNA molecules so that TCRs could be counted quantitatively and reproducibly. For every blood RNA sample, sequencing covered both the TCR alpha and TCR beta chains. The study's processing was this. The median number of TCRs per sample was 95,638, ranging from about 23,224 to 690,600. The Decombinator software suite was used to annotate the V, J and CDR3 of the TCR reads. Every sample was subsampled to the same number of TCRs (28,000) for the PS versus PT1 abundance plots. Expanded TCRs were defined as absent before sensitization and observed at least eight times at the 2-week time point. The raw public data were reprocessed by TCRdb itself: fastp quality trimming at Q25, MiXCR clonotype calling, in-frame beta chains only. Each entry is one CDR3 protein sequence, shown with its most common DNA and genes. None of the V and J calls come from the authors' own analysis; TCRdb made them. Recorded for this sample are roughly 180,000 distinct CDR3 sequences; around 15% of them occurred a single time. The top ten clones comprise 1.7% of the sample.

The origin of this receptor is a woman aged 25 to 39 with alopecia areata. Some clones in this sample may be carry-over from other donors' samples. The specimen was whole blood, collected in connection with sensitization to the hapten diphenylcyclopropenone (DPC). This sequence uses TRBV20-1 and TRBJ2-5, with TRBD2 matching 11 junction bases. The encoded CDR3 is CSANALLAGAQETQYF. The sequence in DNA is TGCAGTGCGAATGCGTTACTAGCGGGAGCTCAAGAGACCCAGTACTTC.